This record concerns one TCR beta chain sequence. The antigen remains unidentified. The germline CDR1 and CDR2 sequences are MGHRA and YSYEKL. This CDR3 is built from 18 residues. TCRdb re-called the 5' RACE reads and gives one entry per CDR3 protein, without DNA. The table lists 400,000 to 500,000 distinct CDR3 sequences. The data were obtained in a study of monozygotic twins with inflammatory bowel disease. Study-wide results and caveats: Using the inverse Simpson index, IBD patients had lower TCRbeta diversity than healthy co-twins. Clonotype sharing was lower in IBD patients than healthy twins, most markedly with disease activity. Different T cell subtypes could not be distinguished. A single strong clonotype or signal linked to IBD was not supported.

Sequencing used blood. The chain recombines TRBV4-1 with TRBJ2-1; without DNA, the TCRdb call of TRBD1 cannot be checked. This sequence was found in a human donor with ulcerative colitis or Crohn's disease, or a healthy co-twin of an affected twin (not recorded which). The CDR3: CASSQPIDGQGRYNEQFF.